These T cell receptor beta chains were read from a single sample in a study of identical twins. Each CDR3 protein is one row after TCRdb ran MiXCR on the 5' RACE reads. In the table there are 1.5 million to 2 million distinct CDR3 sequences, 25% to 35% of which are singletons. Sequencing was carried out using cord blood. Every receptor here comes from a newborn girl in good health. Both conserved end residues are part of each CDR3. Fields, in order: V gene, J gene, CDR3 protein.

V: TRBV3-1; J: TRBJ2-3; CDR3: CASSQLWSSGGATDTQYF
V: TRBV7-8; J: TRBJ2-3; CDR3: CASSIGVSSTDTQYF
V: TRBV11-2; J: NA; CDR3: CASTSGGLYEQYF
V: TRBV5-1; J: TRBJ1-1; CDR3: CASRLGSMNTEAFF
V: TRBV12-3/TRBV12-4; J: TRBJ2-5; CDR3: CASTEGRNEQYF
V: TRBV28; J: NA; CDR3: CATGVRTYEQYF
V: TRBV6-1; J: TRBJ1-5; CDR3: CASSEVGGQVGNQPQHF
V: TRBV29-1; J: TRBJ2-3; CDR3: CSVGVYYGTDTQYF
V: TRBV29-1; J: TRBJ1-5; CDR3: CSVGAWGQPQHF
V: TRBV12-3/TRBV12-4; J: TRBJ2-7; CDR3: CASSPGTSGTWRGEQYF
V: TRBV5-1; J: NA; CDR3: CASSPRDIGYEQYF
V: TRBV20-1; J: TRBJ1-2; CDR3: CSAKKTGPIIYGYTF
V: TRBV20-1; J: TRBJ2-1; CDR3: CSPKAGTSGSSEQFF
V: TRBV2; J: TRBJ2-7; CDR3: CATKSGTGSDEQYF
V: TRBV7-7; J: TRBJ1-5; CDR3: CASSWPGGVQPQHF